This TCR beta chain stems from a study of cytomegalovirus exposure and HLA in healthy donors. Whole-study results and caveats: Evidence from a later analysis indicated that most CMV-associated TCR beta chains looked HLA-restricted. Earlier analysis looked at TCR beta V segments, and most were productive about 87% or about 30% of the time.

Each donor was nominally healthy when sampled (though unrecorded immune exposures were likely). The germline gives CDR1 GTSNPN, CDR2 SVGIG (reference sequence). The CDR3 length is 15 residues. V shed 4 bases and J 5 bases; nucleotides not matched to a gene: 10. To note about this clone: Its matching antigen is unknown.

With 60 Vbeta and 13 Jbeta primers, the PCR was carried out. The repertoire was sequenced with immunoSEQ multiplex PCR; TCRdb's copy has only in-frame clones and lacks some. The table has 150,000 to 200,000 clones, around 80% seen once. The sequence came from a woman between 40 and 50 years old in good health and CMV-seronegative. The sequenced sample was PBMCs. This sequence joins TRBV30 and TRBJ2-1; 8 positions match TRBD1. The CDR3 nucleotides are TGTGCCTGGACCTCCCAGAGGACAGGGAACAATGAGCAGTTCTTC. Translating it yields CAWTSQRTGNNEQFF. The full variable domain, rest sourced from reference TRBV30 and TRBJ2-1, is SQTIHQWPATLVQPVGSPLSLECTVEGTSNPNLYWYRQAAGRGLQLLFYSVGIGQISSEVPQNLSASRPQDRQFILSSKKLLLSDSGFYLCAWTSQRTGNNEQFFGPGTRLTVL.